The 16 T cell receptor beta chains reported below all come from one sample, sequenced in a study of cytomegalovirus exposure and HLA in healthy donors. Primers included in the PCR were 60 Vbeta and 13 Jbeta primers. Assay used: immunoSEQ multiplex PCR; TCRdb lists only in-frame clones, some missing. The profile shows about 190,000 clones, roughly 77% of them singletons. Sequenced sample: PBMCs. Every receptor here comes from a man aged 35 to 55 in good health and CMV-seropositive.

The V call is TRBV7-8, the J call TRBJ1-4; 8 nucleotides line up with TRBD1. J gave up 8 bases and V 0 bases, and 8 bases lay outside the gene matches. This CDR3 region has 16 residues. CDR1 is SGHVS and CDR2 is FQNEAQ in the germline V gene. CDR3 DNA: TGTGCCAGCAGCTTAGCCAGGACAGGGCTCAGAGAAAAACTGTTTTTT. This sequence encodes CASSLARTGLREKLFF. Full variable domain (rest looked up from reference TRBV7-8 and TRBJ1-4): GAGVSQSPRYKVAKRGQDVALRCDPISGHVSLFWYQQALGQGPEFLTYFQNEAQLDKSGLPSDRFFAERPEGSVSTLKIQRTQQEDSAVYLCASSLARTGLREKLFFGSGTQLSVL.

V is TRBV9 and J is TRBJ2-7, with D possibly being TRBD1 (6 bases). Looked up from germline, CDR1 is SGDLS and CDR2 is YYNGEE. The CDR3 contains 15 residues. The V end was cut by 3 bases, the J end by 0 bases, with 13 bases between. The CDR3 DNA sequence: TGTGCCAGCAGCGGGGGGACACCTACCTCCTACGAGCAGTACTTC. Its translation: CASSGGTPTSYEQYF.

The genes are TRBV2 and TRBJ2-2; the match to TRBD1 covers 7 bases. The V segment lost 2 bases and the J segment 1 base; nucleotides outside the gene matches: 4. Germline V CDR1 and CDR2: SNHLY, FYNNEI. This CDR3 spans 16 amino acids. CDR3 sequence (DNA): TGTGCCAGCAGTGAACTGGGACAGCTGAACACCGGGGAGCTGTTTTTT. Its translation: CASSELGQLNTGELFF.

The CDR3 loop is CASSTNNRDSANYGYTF. CDR3 nucleotides: TGTGCCAGCAGCACCAACAACCGGGACAGCGCTAACTATGGCTACACCTTC. The chain uses TRBV5-4 and TRBJ1-2; 7 positions agree with TRBD1. With V trimmed by 4 bases and J by 0 bases, 12 bases remained unmatched. CDR3 size: 17 residues. Germline CDR1 SGHNT, CDR2 YYREEE (reference sequence).

The chain has TRBV5-1 and TRBJ2-7; the match to TRBD1 covers 7 bases. The junction had 15 bases not matched to a gene; V was cut back by 6 bases and J by 0 bases. This CDR3 comprises 17 residues. From germline, CDR1 is SGHRS and CDR2 YFSETQ. As DNA, the CDR3 is TGCGCCAGCACCGAGCTTGGGGGTACAGGGGTCTCCTACGAGCAGTACTTC. Residues: CASTELGGTGVSYEQYF.

The V and J genes are TRBV6-5 and TRBJ1-2; D remains ambiguous. The germline V gene has CDR1 MNHEY and CDR2 SVGAGI. The V end lost 6 bases, the J end lost 3 bases, and 11 bases lay between the germline ends. The CDR3 is 13 amino acids. The CDR3 nucleotides read TGTGCCAGCAGAGCGGAGGGCGACTATGGCTACACCTTC. This gives the protein CASRAEGDYGYTF.

The chain has TRBV7-2 and TRBJ2-2; 8 bases are shared with TRBD1. There are 16 residues in the CDR3. CDR1 is SGHTA and CDR2 is FQGNSA in the germline V gene. V was clipped by 4 bases and J by 1 base; unmatched bases: 5. CDR3 protein: CASSSQGALNTGELFF. CDR3 in DNA: TGTGCCAGCAGCTCGCAGGGGGCCCTGAACACCGGGGAGCTGTTTTTT.

The chain uses TRBV5-1 and TRBJ2-7, with 8 nucleotides matching TRBD1. V was pared by 0 bases and J by 1 base, with 3 bases of the junction left unmatched. Germline values: CDR1 SGHRS, CDR2 YFSETQ. This CDR3 contains 15 residues. Written as DNA, the CDR3 is TGCGCCAGCAGCTTGGGGGGGACAGGATCCTACGAGCAGTACTTC. This encodes CASSLGGTGSYEQYF.

The chain joins TRBV5-1 to TRBJ1-1, with TRBD1 matching 12 bases. Germline-derived CDR1 and CDR2 are SGHRS and YFSETQ. The CDR3 is 15 amino acids. The J segment lost 5 bases and the V segment lost 0 bases, leaving 2 bases of the junction unmatched. CDR3 amino acids: CASSLVGQGATEAFF. The CDR3 region has the DNA TGCGCCAGCAGCTTGGTGGGACAGGGGGCAACTGAAGCTTTCTTT.

This chain connects TRBV5-1 to TRBJ2-1; TRBD2 agrees at 9 bases. Per the germline V gene, CDR1 is SGHRS and CDR2 is YFSETQ. The V and J ends lost 1 base and 8 bases, in that order; junction bases with no gene match: 7. The CDR3 sequence is 15 residues long. This CDR3 is CASSLSGLAGHEQFF. The CDR3 bases are TGCGCCAGCAGCTTGAGTGGTCTAGCGGGGCATGAGCAGTTCTTC.

This clone was seen a single time. V usage is TRBV28 and J usage is TRBJ1-1, with 9 bases aligning to TRBD1. Trimming removed 6 bases from V and 11 bases from J; junction bases left unmatched: 4. There are 11 residues in the CDR3. Germline lookup yields CDR1 MDHEN and CDR2 SYDVKM. In DNA, the CDR3 is TGTGCCAGCAGGGGACAGGGAAGGGCTTTCTTT. Amino acids: CASRGQGRAFF.

This CDR3 is CASSPPDAGGPRETQYF. The CDR3 nucleotides read TGTGCCAGCAGCCCCCCGGACGCGGGAGGGCCGCGAGAGACCCAGTACTTC. The chain has TRBV14 and TRBJ2-5, with 9 bases aligning to TRBD2. The length of the CDR3 is 17 residues. With V trimmed by 4 bases and J by 4 bases, 13 bases remained unmatched. The germline CDR1 and CDR2 sequences are SGHDN and FVKESK.

The chain employs TRBV6-5 and TRBJ2-7; D is perhaps TRBD1 (5 bases). Germline-derived CDR1 and CDR2 are MNHEY and SVGAGI. The CDR3 sequence is 15 residues long. V lost 0 bases, J lost 3 bases, and 12 bases lay in between. As DNA, the CDR3 is TGTGCCAGCAGTTACTCAGGGGCTTTCGACTACGAGCAGTACTTC. Protein product: CASSYSGAFDYEQYF.

The chain joins TRBV7-9 to TRBJ2-2; TRBD1 aligns across 7 bases. The CDR3 extends over 15 amino acids. CDR1 is SEHNR and CDR2 is FQNEAQ in the germline V gene (reference sequence). V gave up 4 bases and J gave up 0 bases; unmatched junction bases: 2. CDR3 sequence: CASSWQGANTGELFF. CDR3 nucleotide sequence: TGTGCCAGCAGCTGGCAGGGGGCGAACACCGGGGAGCTGTTTTTT.

The V and J genes are TRBV19 and TRBJ2-1, with 16 bases identical to TRBD2. This CDR3 spans 17 amino acids. Germline values: CDR1 LNHDA, CDR2 SQIVND (reference sequence). J gave up 5 bases and V 4 bases, and 5 bases lay outside the gene matches. The CDR3 nucleotides read TGTGCCAGTAGTAGGGGGACTAGCGGGAGGGTAAACAATGAGCAGTTCTTC. Residues: CASSRGTSGRVNNEQFF.

V gene TRBV6-1 combines with J gene TRBJ1-1; no reliable D call. The V gene's germline CDR1 is MNHNS and CDR2 SASEGT. V lost 2 bases, J lost 11 bases, and 15 bases lay in between. This CDR3 has 13 amino acids. Written as DNA, the CDR3 is TGTGCCAGCAGTGAAAGCGGACGCAGGTGGGCTTTCTTT. The encoded protein is CASSESGRRWAFF.